Each of the 10 T cell receptor beta chains below was sequenced from the same sample in a study of blood T cell repertoires in COVID-19. The method was immunoSEQ multiplex PCR; TCRdb's version includes in-frame clones alone and lacks a portion of them. Among some 250,000 clones listed, 88% were seen once. The material sequenced was peripheral blood. The receptor set was obtained from a woman aged 25 to 39 with acute or convalescent COVID-19.

The CDR3 sequence is CASSWGQGNTEAFF. The CDR3 region has the DNA TGTGCCAGCAGCTGGGGACAGGGGAACACTGAAGCTTTCTTT. The chain employs TRBV11-3 and TRBJ1-1; TRBD1 matches 9 bases. CDR3 length: 14 residues. After removal of 4 bases from V and 1 base from J, the junction contained 1 base not matched to a gene. The germline V gene has CDR1 SGHNT and CDR2 YENEEA.

The CDR3 DNA reads TGTGCCAGCAGTTACACCGGGACTCAGCAGTTCTTC. Amino acids: CASSYTGTQQFF. The V call is TRBV6-5, the J call TRBJ2-1; D may be TRBD2 (6 bases). The V gene lost 2 bases and the J gene lost 11 bases, with 10 bases spanning the gap. Per germline, CDR1 MNHEY and CDR2 SVGAGI. The CDR3 runs to 12 residues.

The CDR3 DNA reads TGTGCCAGCAGCCCTACGACTAGCGGCCCCTACGAGCAGTACTTC. This translates into CASSPTTSGPYEQYF. The chain employs TRBV5-4 and TRBJ2-7; 9 bases are a match to TRBD2. CDR3 length equals 15 residues. The trim removed 4 bases at V and 2 bases at J, leaving 7 bases unmatched. Germline V gene data show CDR1 as SGHNT and CDR2 as YYREEE (reference sequence).

The gene calls are TRBV5-1 and TRBJ2-3, with 9 positions matching TRBD1. The CDR3 contains 16 residues. J was trimmed by 1 base and V by 4 bases; bases with no gene match: 7. CDR1 SGHRS and CDR2 YFSETQ come from the germline V gene. The CDR3: CASSPSDRGGTDTQYF. CDR3 DNA sequence: TGCGCCAGCAGCCCCTCGGACAGGGGAGGCACAGATACGCAGTATTTT.

The DNA of the CDR3 is TGCGCCAGCAGCCAAGGGGGGACAGGAGGCTACGAGCAGTACTTC. Amino acids: CASSQGGTGGYEQYF. The chain joins TRBV4-3 to TRBJ2-7, with 8 bases lining up with TRBD1. Per germline, CDR1 LGHNA and CDR2 YSLEER. This CDR3 has 15 amino acids. V gave up 1 base and J gave up 3 bases; unmatched junction bases: 5.

In the case of this clone: The identical CDR3 is also encoded by other nucleotide sequences in the sample. The V call is TRBV7-9, the J call TRBJ1-1; 8 nucleotides line up with TRBD1. J lost 4 bases, V lost 3 bases, and 1 base had no gene match. In germline, CDR1 is SEHNR, CDR2 FQNEAQ (reference sequence). This CDR3 region has 13 residues. The CDR3 reads CASSFGQGTEAFF. The CDR3 DNA is TGTGCCAGCAGCTTCGGACAGGGCACTGAAGCTTTCTTT.

Turning to this clone: Mismatch with germline at one junction end may stem from a read error. The rearrangement joins TRBV3-1 (or the pseudogene TRBV3-2) to TRBJ2-5; 7 bases align to TRBD1. Germline V gives CDR1 LGHDT, CDR2 YNNKEL (reference sequence). The length of the CDR3 is 15 residues. This chain's CDR3 is CAGSQDLGGLETQYF. CDR3 DNA sequence: TGTGCCGGCAGCCAAGATCTAGGGGGCCTGGAGACCCAGTACTTC.

The rearrangement joins TRBV19 to TRBJ2-5; D may be TRBD2 (6 bases). Germline values: CDR1 LNHDA, CDR2 SQIVND (reference sequence). CDR3 length equals 14 residues. Trimming took 5 bases from V and 3 from J, leaving 13 bases between them. DNA of the CDR3: TGTGCCAGTAGTCGGGTTCGGGGGAAAGAGACCCAGTACTTC. It translates to CASSRVRGKETQYF.

This clone appeared a few times. The chain recombines TRBV4-3 with TRBJ2-5; no firm D call. Germline values: CDR1 LGHNA, CDR2 YSLEER. V was trimmed by 0 bases and J by 0 bases, leaving 8 bases between them. There are 15 residues in the CDR3. CDR3 residues: CASSQDTIYQETQYF. The CDR3 DNA sequence: TGCGCCAGCAGCCAAGATACTATTTACCAAGAGACCCAGTACTTC.

This clone was observed a few times. V and J are TRBV6-2 or TRBV6-3 and TRBJ2-7, with no clear D. CDR1 is MNHEY, CDR2 SVGEGT, per germline. The length of the CDR3 is 12 residues. V dropped 6 bases and J dropped 1 base, with 7 bases sitting between them. CDR3 amino acids: CASSSNSYEQYF. For the CDR3, the DNA is TGTGCCAGCAGCTCCAATTCCTACGAGCAGTACTTC.